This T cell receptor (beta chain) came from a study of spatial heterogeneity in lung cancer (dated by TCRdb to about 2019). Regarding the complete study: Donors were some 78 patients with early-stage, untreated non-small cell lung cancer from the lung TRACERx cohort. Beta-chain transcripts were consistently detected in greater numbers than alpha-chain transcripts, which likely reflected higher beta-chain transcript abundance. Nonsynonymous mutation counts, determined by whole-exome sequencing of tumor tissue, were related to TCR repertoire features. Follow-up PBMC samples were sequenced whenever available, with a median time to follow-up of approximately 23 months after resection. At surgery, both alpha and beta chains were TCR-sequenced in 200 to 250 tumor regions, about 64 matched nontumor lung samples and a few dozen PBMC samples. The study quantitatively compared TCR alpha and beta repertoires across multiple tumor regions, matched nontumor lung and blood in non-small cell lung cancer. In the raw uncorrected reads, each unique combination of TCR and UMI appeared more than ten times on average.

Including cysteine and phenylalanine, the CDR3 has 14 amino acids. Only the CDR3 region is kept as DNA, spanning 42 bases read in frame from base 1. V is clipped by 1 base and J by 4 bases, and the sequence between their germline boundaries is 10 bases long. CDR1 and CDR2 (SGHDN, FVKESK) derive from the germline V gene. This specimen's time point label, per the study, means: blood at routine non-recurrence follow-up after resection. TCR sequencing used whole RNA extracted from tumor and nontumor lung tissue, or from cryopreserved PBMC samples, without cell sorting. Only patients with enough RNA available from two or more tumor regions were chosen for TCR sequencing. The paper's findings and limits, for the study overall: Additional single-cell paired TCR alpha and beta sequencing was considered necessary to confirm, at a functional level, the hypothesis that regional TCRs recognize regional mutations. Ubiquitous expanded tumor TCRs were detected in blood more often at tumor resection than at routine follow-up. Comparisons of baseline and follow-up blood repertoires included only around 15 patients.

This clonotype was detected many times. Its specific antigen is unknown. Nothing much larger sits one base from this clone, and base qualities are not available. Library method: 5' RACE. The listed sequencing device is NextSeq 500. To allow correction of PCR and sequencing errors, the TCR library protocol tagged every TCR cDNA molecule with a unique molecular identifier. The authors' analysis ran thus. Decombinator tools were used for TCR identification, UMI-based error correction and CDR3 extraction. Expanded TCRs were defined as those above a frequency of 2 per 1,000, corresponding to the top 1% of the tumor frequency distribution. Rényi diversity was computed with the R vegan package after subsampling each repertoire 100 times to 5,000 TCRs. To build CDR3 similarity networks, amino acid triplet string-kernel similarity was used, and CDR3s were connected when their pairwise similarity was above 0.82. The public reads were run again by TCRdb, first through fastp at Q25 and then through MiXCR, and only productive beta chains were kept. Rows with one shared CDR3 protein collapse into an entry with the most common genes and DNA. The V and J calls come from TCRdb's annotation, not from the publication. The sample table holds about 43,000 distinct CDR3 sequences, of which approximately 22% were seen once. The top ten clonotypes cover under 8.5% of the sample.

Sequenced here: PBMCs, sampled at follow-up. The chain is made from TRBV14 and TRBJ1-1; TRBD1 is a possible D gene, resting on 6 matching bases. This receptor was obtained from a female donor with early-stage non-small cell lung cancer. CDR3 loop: CASSQVRGGTEAFF. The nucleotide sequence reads TGTGCCAGCAGCCAAGTTCGAGGGGGCACTGAAGCTTTCTTT. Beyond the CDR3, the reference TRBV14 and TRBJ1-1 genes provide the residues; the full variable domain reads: EAGVTQFPSHSVIEKGQTVTLRCDPISGHDNLYWYRRVMGKEIKFLLHFVKESKQDESGMPNNRFLAERTGGTYSTLKVQPAELEDSGVYFCASSQVRGGTEAFFGQGTRLTVV.